This TCR beta chain was identified in a study of regulatory T cells in long-lasting Graves disease. This CDR3 region has 13 residues. Germline V gives CDR1 DFQATT, CDR2 SNEGSKA (reference sequence). Trimming removed 6 bases from V and 9 bases from J; junction bases left unmatched: 13. Construction of TCR beta libraries relied on iRepertoire HTBI primers and on Arm-PCR targeting CDR3 regions. MiXCR, run by TCRdb on the multiplex PCR reads, gives a single entry per CDR3 protein. The sample lists 550,000 to 650,000 distinct CDR3 sequences, about 16% occurring once. At least ten counts were recorded for this clonotype. The time point was: newly diagnosed GD, antithyroid drugs for less than 3 months. PBMCs provided the RNA from which the TCR library was made. This sample also appeared in a second study, on T cells in Graves' hyperthyroidism and ophthalmopathy.

The origin of this receptor is a man aged 18 to 29 with Graves disease. The source material was peripheral blood mononuclear cells (PBMCs), sampled at new diagnosis, from a patient treated with antithyroid drugs. The chain recombines TRBV20-1 with TRBJ1-1, with TRBD1 matching 7 bases. The CDR3 bases are TGCAGTGCGGGGGGACAGACCAGACCCAAAGCTTTCTTT. The encoded protein is CSAGGQTRPKAFF.